The rows below give T cell receptor beta chains drawn from one sample of a study of CD8 T cells in Susac syndrome. One entry per CDR3 protein results from TCRdb running MiXCR on the immunoSEQ multiplex PCR reads. The table has 180,000 or so distinct CDR3 sequences, roughly 95% seen once. Source material: CD4+ T cells from PBMCs. All receptors derive from a human donor with multiple sclerosis. The CDR3 runs from the conserved cysteine through the conserved F or W. A D gene is named only where the DNA matches it firmly. Clone size, where shown, is once, few, many, or a class for clones that have expanded.

v_gene: TRBV27; j_gene: TRBJ2-7; abundance: .; d_gene: TRBD1; CDR3nt: TGTGCCAGCGGGACAGGGGGTGGTGAGCAGTACTTC; CDR3aa: CASGTGGGEQYF
v_gene: TRBV6-2/TRBV6-3; j_gene: TRBJ2-7; abundance: .; d_gene: .; CDR3nt: TGTGCCAGCAGTAAGGTAACGGCGAACGAGCAGTACTTC; CDR3aa: CASSKVTANEQYF
v_gene: TRBV15; j_gene: TRBJ2-7; abundance: .; d_gene: TRBD2; CDR3nt: TGTGCCACCAGCAGGGGACTACCCTCAGACGAGCAGTACTTC; CDR3aa: CATSRGLPSDEQYF
v_gene: TRBV6-5; j_gene: TRBJ2-2; abundance: once; d_gene: .; CDR3nt: TGTGCCAGCAGTCCTCGGATCAACACCGGGGAGCTGTTTTTT; CDR3aa: CASSPRINTGELFF
v_gene: TRBV18; j_gene: TRBJ1-1; abundance: once; d_gene: .; CDR3nt: TGTGCCAGCTCAGCCTCACAGGGAACTGAAGCTTTCTTT; CDR3aa: CASSASQGTEAFF
v_gene: TRBV29-1; j_gene: TRBJ2-1; abundance: .; d_gene: .; CDR3nt: TGCAGCGTTGGTGGGGGACGGGGGAGAGATAATGAGCAGTTCTTC; CDR3aa: CSVGGGRGRDNEQFF
v_gene: TRBV30; j_gene: TRBJ2-7; abundance: .; d_gene: .; CDR3nt: TGTGCCTCCGCAGGGAAGGGGTACGAGCAGTACTTC; CDR3aa: CASAGKGYEQYF
v_gene: TRBV9; j_gene: TRBJ2-2; abundance: .; d_gene: TRBD2; CDR3nt: TGTGCCAGCAGCGTCATAACGGGGGGGCCCGGGGAGCTGTTTTTT; CDR3aa: CASSVITGGPGELFF
v_gene: TRBV9; j_gene: TRBJ2-7; abundance: .; d_gene: .; CDR3nt: TGTGCCAGCAGCGTAGGAATATCTTCAGGGGCCTACGAGCAGTACTTC; CDR3aa: CASSVGISSGAYEQYF
v_gene: TRBV29-1; j_gene: TRBJ1-1; abundance: .; d_gene: .; CDR3nt: TGCAGCGTTGCCCGTGGCACTGAAGCTTTCTTT; CDR3aa: CSVARGTEAFF
v_gene: TRBV24-1; j_gene: TRBJ2-1; abundance: .; d_gene: .; CDR3nt: TGTGCCACCAGTGACCGGTCTCAGCAGTTCTTC; CDR3aa: CATSDRSQQFF
v_gene: TRBV29-1; j_gene: TRBJ1-1; abundance: .; d_gene: .; CDR3nt: TGCAGCGTTGCCTCTGGGAACACTGAAGCTTTCTTT; CDR3aa: CSVASGNTEAFF
v_gene: TRBV29-1; j_gene: TRBJ2-1; abundance: .; d_gene: .; CDR3nt: TGCAGCGCACGGAAGATACAGGTTTTGATCGATGAGCAGTTCTTC; CDR3aa: CSARKIQVLIDEQFF
v_gene: TRBV3-1; j_gene: TRBJ2-5; abundance: .; d_gene: TRBD1; CDR3nt: TGTGCCAGCAGCCAGAGACAGGGGCGTGAGACCCAGTACTTC; CDR3aa: CASSQRQGRETQYF
v_gene: TRBV27; j_gene: TRBJ2-2; abundance: few; d_gene: .; CDR3nt: TGTGCCAGCAGTTTGGCGAACACCGGGGAGCTGTTTTTT; CDR3aa: CASSLANTGELFF
v_gene: TRBV30; j_gene: TRBJ2-3; abundance: .; d_gene: TRBD1; CDR3nt: TGTGCCTGGAGTCGGCGGACAGGGGGAAGCACAGATACGCAGTATTTT; CDR3aa: CAWSRRTGGSTDTQYF
v_gene: TRBV3-1; j_gene: TRBJ1-2; abundance: once; d_gene: .; CDR3nt: TGTGCCAGCAGCCTCTTTGGCCCGCAGGACCCATATGGCTACACCTTC; CDR3aa: CASSLFGPQDPYGYTF
v_gene: TRBV15; j_gene: TRBJ2-3; abundance: .; d_gene: TRBD2; CDR3nt: TGTGCCACCAGCAACGGGGGGGATACGCAGTATTTT; CDR3aa: CATSNGGDTQYF
v_gene: TRBV2; j_gene: TRBJ1-1; abundance: .; d_gene: .; CDR3nt: TGTGCCAGCACATGGGGGAACACTGAAGCTTTCTTT; CDR3aa: CASTWGNTEAFF
v_gene: TRBV6-1; j_gene: TRBJ2-3; abundance: .; d_gene: .; CDR3nt: TGTGCAGTAGCAGACAGGACAGATACGCAGTATTTT; CDR3aa: CAVADRTDTQYF
v_gene: TRBV29-1; j_gene: TRBJ2-2; abundance: .; d_gene: .; CDR3nt: TGCAGCGCCCGAGGGGTCGGGATCGGGGAGCTGTTTTTT; CDR3aa: CSARGVGIGELFF
v_gene: TRBV27; j_gene: TRBJ2-7; abundance: few; d_gene: TRBD1; CDR3nt: TGTGCCAGCAGTTTGCGGGACAGGGACTCCTACGAGCAGTACTTC; CDR3aa: CASSLRDRDSYEQYF
v_gene: TRBV14; j_gene: TRBJ2-1; abundance: .; d_gene: .; CDR3nt: TGTGCCAGCAGCCAAGGGCTTAATGAGCAGTTCTTC; CDR3aa: CASSQGLNEQFF
v_gene: TRBV30; j_gene: TRBJ1-1; abundance: .; d_gene: .; CDR3nt: TGTGCCTGGAGTGGATCCAGGGGACGTCGCACTGAAGCTTTCTTT; CDR3aa: CAWSGSRGRRTEAFF
v_gene: TRBV29-1; j_gene: TRBJ2-5; abundance: .; d_gene: .; CDR3nt: TGCAGCGTTGGGGGCGGTCAAGAGACCCAGTACTTC; CDR3aa: CSVGGGQETQYF
v_gene: TRBV20-1; j_gene: TRBJ1-1; abundance: .; d_gene: TRBD1; CDR3nt: TGCAGTGCTAAGCCGGGACAGGGAAGCCCTGAAGCTTTCTTT; CDR3aa: CSAKPGQGSPEAFF
v_gene: TRBV7-9; j_gene: TRBJ1-1; abundance: .; d_gene: .; CDR3nt: TGTGCCAGCAATACACAGGCATTGAACACTGAAGCTTTCTTT; CDR3aa: CASNTQALNTEAFF
v_gene: TRBV20-1; j_gene: TRBJ1-2; abundance: .; d_gene: .; CDR3nt: TGCAGTGTCCCCGGCAGGGCCTATGGCTACACCTTC; CDR3aa: CSVPGRAYGYTF
v_gene: TRBV7-9; j_gene: TRBJ1-5; abundance: .; d_gene: TRBD1; CDR3nt: TGTGCCAGCAGCTTAGCAGGGGGCGGTCAGCCCCAGCATTTT; CDR3aa: CASSLAGGGQPQHF
v_gene: TRBV10-3; j_gene: TRBJ2-1; abundance: .; d_gene: TRBD1; CDR3nt: TGTGCCATCCAAAGACAGGGTTTCGCCAATGAGCAGTTCTTC; CDR3aa: CAIQRQGFANEQFF
v_gene: TRBV3-1; j_gene: TRBJ1-5; abundance: .; d_gene: .; CDR3nt: TGTGCCAGCAGCGGAGGGGAACATCAGCCCCAGCATTTT; CDR3aa: CASSGGEHQPQHF
v_gene: TRBV29-1; j_gene: TRBJ1-1; abundance: .; d_gene: .; CDR3nt: TGCAGCGCCCGTTTGAGTACGGGGACTGAAGCTTTCTTT; CDR3aa: CSARLSTGTEAFF
v_gene: TRBV7-8; j_gene: TRBJ2-5; abundance: few; d_gene: TRBD2; CDR3nt: TGTGCCAGCAACCCTAGCGGGGCAGGGACCCAGTACTTC; CDR3aa: CASNPSGAGTQYF
v_gene: TRBV20-1; j_gene: TRBJ2-5; abundance: .; d_gene: TRBD2; CDR3nt: TGCAGTGCTAGCGGGGGGGCCTTGGAGACCCAGTACTTC; CDR3aa: CSASGGALETQYF
v_gene: TRBV7-9; j_gene: TRBJ1-2; abundance: .; d_gene: TRBD1; CDR3nt: TGTGCCAGCAGCACGGGACAGGGTTCCTACACCTTC; CDR3aa: CASSTGQGSYTF
v_gene: TRBV24-1; j_gene: TRBJ2-1; abundance: once; d_gene: .; CDR3nt: TGTGCCACCAGTGGGGGCGGGTCGGACGTGAGCTCCTACAATGAGCAGTTCTTC; CDR3aa: CATSGGGSDVSSYNEQFF
v_gene: TRBV11-3; j_gene: TRBJ2-7; abundance: .; d_gene: TRBD1; CDR3nt: TGTGCCAGCAGCCTAGGGACAGGGGGCTTCCACGAGCAGTACTTC; CDR3aa: CASSLGTGGFHEQYF
v_gene: TRBV2; j_gene: TRBJ2-5; abundance: .; d_gene: TRBD2; CDR3nt: TGTGCCAGCTCAGGACTAGCGGAGACCCAGTACTTC; CDR3aa: CASSGLAETQYF
v_gene: TRBV20-1; j_gene: TRBJ2-5; abundance: .; d_gene: TRBD2; CDR3nt: TGCAGTGCGTACCCTAGCGGGGGCTACCAAGAGACCCAGTACTTC; CDR3aa: CSAYPSGGYQETQYF
v_gene: TRBV18; j_gene: TRBJ2-1; abundance: .; d_gene: .; CDR3nt: TGTGCCAGCTCATCGCCGGGTAGCGCCGACAATGAGCAGTTCTTC; CDR3aa: CASSSPGSADNEQFF
v_gene: TRBV6-5; j_gene: TRBJ1-2; abundance: .; d_gene: .; CDR3nt: TGTGCCAGCAGTTACTCTTCGACAACAATCTATGGCTACACCTTC; CDR3aa: CASSYSSTTIYGYTF
v_gene: TRBV20-1; j_gene: TRBJ2-1; abundance: .; d_gene: TRBD2; CDR3nt: TGCAGTGCTAGACGGCGGGGGGGCGGCAATGAGCAGTTCTTC; CDR3aa: CSARRRGGGNEQFF
v_gene: TRBV20-1; j_gene: TRBJ1-2; abundance: .; d_gene: .; CDR3nt: TGCAGTGCTACAACAGGGACCCTTAGTGGCCACACCTTC; CDR3aa: CSATTGTLSGHTF
v_gene: TRBV29-1; j_gene: TRBJ2-2; abundance: .; d_gene: .; CDR3nt: TGCAGCGTCCCAAAAGGAGAGGGGACGAACACCGGGGAGCTGTTTTTT; CDR3aa: CSVPKGEGTNTGELFF
v_gene: TRBV27; j_gene: TRBJ2-3; abundance: .; d_gene: TRBD1; CDR3nt: TGTGCCAGCAGTATGGCAGGGGGCTCTAATACGCAGTATTTT; CDR3aa: CASSMAGGSNTQYF
v_gene: TRBV30; j_gene: TRBJ1-4; abundance: .; d_gene: TRBD1; CDR3nt: TGTGCCTGGGCTAGACAGGGAGAAAAACTGTTTTTT; CDR3aa: CAWARQGEKLFF
v_gene: TRBV29-1; j_gene: TRBJ1-2; abundance: .; d_gene: .; CDR3nt: TGCAGCGTCCGACGGAGACACGGGGGCTACACCTTC; CDR3aa: CSVRRRHGGYTF
v_gene: TRBV20-1; j_gene: TRBJ2-3; abundance: .; d_gene: TRBD2; CDR3nt: TGCAGTGCACCTAGCGGGGGAAACACAGATACGCAGTATTTT; CDR3aa: CSAPSGGNTDTQYF
v_gene: TRBV28; j_gene: TRBJ1-6; abundance: few; d_gene: .; CDR3nt: TGTGCCAGCAGTTTAGGGGATTCACCCCTCCACTTT; CDR3aa: CASSLGDSPLHF
v_gene: TRBV24-1; j_gene: TRBJ2-1; abundance: .; d_gene: .; CDR3nt: TGTGCCACCAGTGCGCCCCACACAGGGCAGTCGTTCAATGAGCAGTTCTTC; CDR3aa: CATSAPHTGQSFNEQFF
v_gene: TRBV24-1; j_gene: TRBJ1-1; abundance: .; d_gene: .; CDR3nt: TGTGCCACCGCCCCGGACAGATACACTGAAGCTTTCTTT; CDR3aa: CATAPDRYTEAFF
v_gene: TRBV6-6; j_gene: TRBJ2-5; abundance: once; d_gene: TRBD2; CDR3nt: TGTGCCAGCAGCTACACCCTAGCGGGGGGGCGGGAGACCCAGTACTTC; CDR3aa: CASSYTLAGGRETQYF
v_gene: TRBV6-6; j_gene: TRBJ2-3; abundance: .; d_gene: .; CDR3nt: TGTGCCAGCAGCGGATTGTGGGGGGCCGATACGCAGTATTTT; CDR3aa: CASSGLWGADTQYF
v_gene: TRBV27; j_gene: TRBJ1-1; abundance: .; d_gene: .; CDR3nt: TGTGCCAGCAAGATGACAGCTCTCGCTGAAGCTTTCTTT; CDR3aa: CASKMTALAEAFF
v_gene: TRBV12-5; j_gene: TRBJ2-7; abundance: .; d_gene: TRBD1; CDR3nt: TGTGCTAGTGGTTCGACAGGGACCTACGAGCAGTACTTC; CDR3aa: CASGSTGTYEQYF
v_gene: TRBV3-1; j_gene: TRBJ2-5; abundance: .; d_gene: .; CDR3nt: TGTGCCAGCAGCCAAACTACGAGAAGTTCGTGGGAGACCCAGTACTTC; CDR3aa: CASSQTTRSSWETQYF
v_gene: TRBV20-1; j_gene: TRBJ2-7; abundance: .; d_gene: TRBD1; CDR3nt: TGCAGTGCTAGAGATTCGGGACAGAATTACGAGCAGTACTTC; CDR3aa: CSARDSGQNYEQYF